A selection of T cell receptor beta chains follows, all from one sample in a study of T cells in Graves' hyperthyroidism and ophthalmopathy. TCRdb re-called the multiplex PCR reads with MiXCR, one entry per CDR3 protein. Here the sample spans nearly 600,000 distinct CDR3 sequences, approximately 15% being singletons. Sequenced input: blood. These TCRs come from a young woman with Graves' ophthalmopathy. Each CDR3 is given with its conserved first and last residue. The order of the fields is J gene, D gene, V gene, clone size, CDR3 length, CDR3 protein, CDR3 DNA. A D gene is named only where the DNA matches it firmly. Only part of the rows carry a size: once, few, many, or a class if the clone is expanded.

>TRBJ2-1|TRBD2|TRBV7-8|few|14
CASSYSSGGNEQFF
TGTGCCAGCAGTTATAGTAGCGGGGGCAATGAGCAGTTCTTC
>TRBJ2-7|TRBD1|TRBV27|few|18
CASSLSSLTGDTFYEQYF
TGTGCCAGCAGTTTATCGTCCCTAACAGGGGACACTTTCTACGAGCAGTACTTC
>TRBJ1-5|NA|TRBV27|NA|14
CASSRLGREQPQHF
TGTGCCAGCAGTCGGTTAGGGAGGGAACAGCCCCAGCATTTT
>TRBJ2-1|TRBD2|TRBV7-2|few|16
CASSQALADSYNEQFF
TGCGCCAGCAGCCAAGCCCTAGCGGACTCCTACAATGAGCAGTTCTTC
>TRBJ1-2|NA|TRBV29-1|many|11
CSVEAGDGYTF
TGCAGCGTTGAGGCTGGGGATGGCTACACCTTC
>TRBJ1-6|NA|TRBV13|many|14
CASSLKQGWSPLHF
TGTGCCAGCAGCTTAAAACAGGGATGGTCACCCCTCCACTTT
>TRBJ1-5|TRBD1|TRBV6-1|many|16
CASSYPGQGANQPQHF
TGTGCCAGCAGTTATCCCGGACAGGGGGCGAATCAGCCCCAGCATTTT
>TRBJ1-2|NA|TRBV28|NA|15
CASTTPGDPDGGYTF
TGTGCCAGCACCACCCCTGGGGACCCGGACGGGGGCTACACCTTC
>TRBJ2-2|NA|TRBV11-2|many|15
CASSSSWSSTGELFF
TGTGCCAGCAGCTCCTCTTGGTCATCCACCGGGGAGCTGTTTTTT
>TRBJ2-7|TRBD2|TRBV7-9|NA|15
CASSLGTSERNEQYF
TGTGCCAGCAGCTTAGGCACTAGCGAGCGGAACGAGCAGTACTTC
>TRBJ1-1|NA|TRBV7-2|many|14
CASSLARKNTEAFF
TGTGCCAGCAGCTTAGCACGGAAGAACACTGAAGCTTTCTTT
>TRBJ2-3|NA|TRBV7-2|many|16
CASSLVGQVETDTQYF
TGTGCCAGCAGCTTAGTGGGGCAGGTTGAAACAGATACGCAGTATTTT
>TRBJ2-1|TRBD2|TRBV7-8|few|20
CASSLAQTSGRPAGLDEQFF
TGTGCCAGCAGCTTAGCTCAAACTAGCGGGAGGCCCGCCGGGCTCGATGAGCAGTTCTTC
>TRBJ2-7|NA|TRBV7-2|NA|16
CASSLRWSGQSHEQYF
TGTGCCAGCAGCTTACGATGGTCGGGACAAAGTCACGAGCAGTACTTC
>TRBJ1-5|NA|TRBV9|few|13
CASSVAGQGPQHF
TGTGCCAGCAGCGTAGCTGGGCAGGGGCCCCAGCATTTT
>TRBJ2-5|TRBD1|TRBV6-2/TRBV6-3|few|13
CASSSALDRTSYF
TGTGCCAGCAGCTCCGCCCTGGACAGGACCTCGTACTTC
>TRBJ2-7|NA|TRBV18|NA|15
CASSPPGTSKYEQYF
TGTGCCAGCTCACCACCGGGGACATCCAAGTACGAGCAGTACTTC